These 5 T cell receptor beta chains originate from one sample sequenced in a study of cytomegalovirus exposure and HLA in healthy donors (dated 2017 in TCRdb). Preparation of the library involved the immunoSEQ multiplex PCR assay. A mixture of 60 forward primers for TCR Vbeta segments and 13 reverse primers for TCR Jbeta segments was used in the multiplex PCR. TCRdb mirrors the immuneACCESS table, restricted to in-frame sequences. Some clones are absent from its copies; in checked studies, under half trace to an unresolved V gene, and the reason for the others is unknown. For this sample there are 150,000 to 200,000 clones; more than 9.5% appear just once. The ten largest account for 7.8% of the sample. The sequencing input was PBMCs. Every receptor here comes from a man aged 50-60 years in good health and CMV-seropositive.

This clone was detected a few times. The chain's CDR3 is CASSQSVGSGGQETQYF. The CDR3 nucleotides are TGTGCCAGCAGCCAATCCGTTGGTAGCGGGGGGCAAGAGACCCAGTACTTC. The chain joins TRBV11-3 to TRBJ2-5; 10 bases map to TRBD2. This CDR3 region has 17 residues. Losses at the gene ends were 5 bases for V and 2 bases for J; bases not matched to a gene: 11. Per germline, CDR1 SGHNT and CDR2 YENEEA.

This clone was found a few times. V usage is TRBV7-9 and J usage is TRBJ1-2; D not resolved. V was trimmed by 2 bases and J by 2 bases, leaving 12 bases between them. The CDR3 totals 15 residues. CDR1 SEHNR and CDR2 FQNEAQ come from the germline V gene (reference sequence). Here the CDR3 DNA reads TGTGCCAGCAGCTTATCTACAGTTGAGAACTATGGCTACACCTTC. Translating gives CASSLSTVENYGYTF.

The chain links TRBV27 to TRBJ1-2; D gene unclear. This CDR3 has 14 residues. Looked up from germline, CDR1 is MNHEY and CDR2 is SMNVEV (reference sequence). Trimming cost V 3 bases and J 4 bases, with 12 bases left between them. This chain's CDR3 is CASSFDRGSYGYTF. Here the CDR3 DNA reads TGTGCCAGCAGTTTCGACCGGGGATCCTATGGCTACACCTTC.

The chain has TRBV5-6 and TRBJ1-1; 7 bases map to TRBD1. CDR1 and CDR2 (germline): SGHDT, YYEEEE. The length of the CDR3 is 15 residues. V shed 3 bases and J 0 bases; nucleotides not matched to a gene: 5. The CDR3 region has the DNA TGTGCCAGCAGCTCCCCGGACAGGATGAACACTGAAGCTTTCTTT. Translated: CASSSPDRMNTEAFF.

This clone was counted between two and nine times. J is TRBJ2-1 and V is TRBV11-2; 14 positions match TRBD2. Germline CDR1 SGHAT, CDR2 FQNNGV. This CDR3 has 19 amino acids. The V and J ends lost 6 bases and 9 bases, in that order; junction bases with no gene match: 19. The CDR3: CASSLRPYSTSGGAVEQFF. The CDR3 nucleotides are TGTGCCAGCAGTTTACGACCCTACTCGACTAGCGGGGGGGCCGTTGAGCAGTTCTTC.